This T cell receptor beta chain comes out of a study of shared clonotypes between healthy human individuals. Findings and caveats of the study: Only blood was sampled; tissue repertoires likely differ. A reduction in generation probabilities was seen for non-shared clonotypes relative to those shared by all four donors.

This clone was detected a few times. Its antigen is still unknown. Replicate PCRs run on sorted subsets employed approximately 180 ng DNA, approximately 30,000 T cell genomes. Measured with immunoSEQ multiplex PCR; TCRdb has only the in-frame clones, and not every one. The table lists approximately 700,000 clones, about three quarters of them singletons. The study enrolled healthy HIV-negative adults without recent acute infections or vaccinations as donors. The germline V gene has CDR1 LNHDA and CDR2 SQIVND (reference sequence). Between the trimmed V and J ends, which lost 10 bases and 1 base, there was a span of 13 bases. There are 13 residues in the CDR3.

The rearrangement links TRBV19 to TRBJ1-1, with unresolved D. This TCR was recovered from a woman in her twenties or thirties in good health. The sample consisted of memory CD4+ T cells sorted from blood. As for subset: CD45RA-negative fraction. CDR3 bases: TGTGCCACTTTACGAAACAAGAACACTGAAGCTTTCTTT. Its protein product is CATLRNKNTEAFF.